This T cell receptor (beta chain) emerged from a study of neurological immune-mediated disorders. Every sequencing run gave over 180 million TCR-beta sequences, taken from 15-18 subjects. TCRdb reanalysed the 5' RACE reads using MiXCR and keeps one entry per CDR3 protein. The profile shows about 70,000 distinct CDR3 sequences, 3% to 4% of them singletons. Findings and caveats of the study: The phylogenetic placement of 18 of 34 multiple sclerosis patients' repertoires in one related-CDR3 cluster constitutes a possible signature.

The V and J ends lost 8 bases and 2 bases respectively, with 12 bases between them. Germline CDR1 and CDR2: ENHRY and SYGVKD. The CDR3 is made up of 13 amino acids. This clonotype was found many times. Its antigen remains unknown. The receptor's source is a woman in her forties or fifties with multiple sclerosis. Input material: PBMCs. The chain joins TRBV10-3 to TRBJ1-1; D is unresolved. DNA for the CDR3: TGTGCCATCCGTCCAGAGCTAAACACTGAAGCTTTCTTT. Amino acids: CAIRPELNTEAFF.